Sequencing of this TCR beta chain was carried out in a study of shared clonotypes between healthy human individuals. Study-wide context: There were three CD4 naive, three CD4 memory, two CD8 naive and one CD8 memory plates per donor.

Repertoires were generated with immunoSEQ multiplex PCR, while TCRdb's copy carries only in-frame clones and drops some. The sample lists more than 150,000 clones, approximately 61% occurring once. A remark on this clone: Its cognate antigen is unknown.

Findings and caveats of the study: The researchers took only blood, and tissue repertoires probably look different.

Deletions cut 1 base from V and 3 bases from J, with 11 bases between. The CDR3 is made up of 15 amino acids. CDR1 is SGHKS and CDR2 is YYEKEE in the germline V gene (reference sequence). This TCR was recovered from a man aged 25 to 40 in good health. Input material: memory CD4+ T cells sorted from blood. Stated subset: CD45RA-negative fraction. This chain uses TRBV5-5 with TRBJ1-3; D not certain. The CDR3 coding sequence is TGTGCCAGCAGCTTGTCCCGACTCGGTGGAAACACCATATATTTT. Protein: CASSLSRLGGNTIYF.